What follows are 27 T cell receptor beta chains derived from one specimen sequenced in a study of T cell responses to AZD1222 COVID-19 vaccine. Assay: immunoSEQ multiplex PCR; the TCRdb copy retains only in-frame clones and omits some. The sample carries over 120,000 clones, about 92% recorded once. The sequencing used peripheral blood, collected on day 0 of AZD1222 vaccination. The receptors were sampled from an adult in good health.

In this sample, this clone turned up once. This chain uses TRBV6-5 with TRBJ1-2; no clear D. V was trimmed by 0 bases and J by 3 bases, leaving 5 bases between them. From germline, CDR1 is MNHEY and CDR2 SVGAGI. This CDR3 has 13 residues. CDR3 nucleotides: TGTGCCAGCAGTTACTCTATGGACTATGGCTACACCTTC. Translating it yields CASSYSMDYGYTF.

V and J are TRBV18 and TRBJ2-3; a possible D gene is TRBD1 (6 bases). The CDR3 totals 15 residues. V gave up 5 bases and J gave up 1 base, with 13 bases separating them. Germline CDR1 is KGHSH and CDR2 is LQKENI. CDR3: CASSEVTGRTDTQYF. CDR3 bases: TGTGCCAGCTCAGAAGTGACAGGCCGCACAGATACGCAGTATTTT.

The chain employs TRBV7-9 and TRBJ1-1, with TRBD1 matching 10 bases. This CDR3 region has 14 residues. Germline CDR1 is SEHNR and CDR2 is FQNEAQ (reference sequence). The junction had 7 bases not matched to a gene; V was cut back by 5 bases and J by 7 bases. DNA for the CDR3: TGTGCCAGCAGCCCCCGGACAGGGGGAATTGAAGCTTTCTTT. This gives the protein CASSPRTGGIEAFF.

J is TRBJ2-3 and V is TRBV11-1, with TRBD2 matching over 13 bases. J gave up 5 bases and V 3 bases, and 5 bases lay outside the gene matches. Germline lookup yields CDR1 SGHAT and CDR2 FQDESV (reference sequence). The CDR3 sequence is 16 residues long. Here the CDR3 DNA reads TGTGCCAGCAGCTTCGGGACTAGCGGGGAGAGAGATACGCAGTATTTT. It encodes CASSFGTSGERDTQYF.

The J gene is TRBJ2-2, the V gene TRBV5-6, with 10 bases fitting TRBD1. The CDR3 contains 16 residues. The trim removed 0 bases at V and 4 bases at J, leaving 3 bases unmatched. Per germline, CDR1 SGHDT and CDR2 YYEEEE. This CDR3 is CASSLVGQGSTGELFF. The CDR3 coding sequence is TGTGCCAGCAGCTTGGTGGGACAGGGGAGCACCGGGGAGCTGTTTTTT.

V and J are TRBV7-2 and TRBJ1-5, with D tentatively TRBD1 (5 bases). The germline V gene has CDR1 SGHTA and CDR2 FQGNSA. V lost 1 base and J 3 bases, leaving 13 bases between the germline ends. This CDR3 spans 16 amino acids. CDR3 residues: CASSLGLGGTNQPQHF. CDR3 coding DNA: TGTGCCAGCAGCTTAGGTTTAGGAGGGACCAATCAGCCCCAGCATTTT.

This rearrangement joins TRBV11-2 to TRBJ1-1; tentative D call: TRBD1 (5 bases). The CDR3 is made up of 13 amino acids. Trimming pared 3 bases from V and 1 base from J, leaving 6 bases between. Germline loops: CDR1 SGHAT, CDR2 FQNNGV. The CDR3, as DNA: TGTGCCAGCAGCTTCGGGACGAACACTGAAGCTTTCTTT. Protein product: CASSFGTNTEAFF.

The chain links TRBV19 to TRBJ2-7; TRBD1 agrees at 7 bases. J gave up 6 bases and V 3 bases, and 5 bases lay outside the gene matches. This CDR3 comprises 13 residues. The germline gives CDR1 LNHDA, CDR2 SQIVND (reference sequence). CDR3 bases: TGTGCCAGTAGTATCGACAGGGAAGGCGAGCAGTACTTC. This codes for CASSIDREGEQYF.

The chain recombines TRBV11-3 with TRBJ2-3; D call uncertain. The CDR3 loop spans 15 amino acids. The V and J ends lost 0 bases and 2 bases respectively, with 9 bases between them. The germline V gene has CDR1 SGHNT and CDR2 YENEEA. CDR3: CASSLEGRLTDTQYF. In DNA form, the CDR3 reads TGTGCCAGCAGCTTAGAAGGGCGGCTCACAGATACGCAGTATTTT. Using reference TRBV11-3 and TRBJ2-3 for the parts outside the CDR3, the full variable domain is EAGVVQSPRYKIIEKKQPVAFWCNPISGHNTLYWYLQNLGQGPELLIRYENEEAVDDSQLPKDRFSAERLKGVDSTLKIQPAELGDSAVYLCASSLEGRLTDTQYFGPGTRLTVL.

The rearrangement links TRBV7-2 to TRBJ1-1; TRBD1 matches 8 bases. V dropped 3 bases and J dropped 8; count of bases not matched to a gene: 5. Germline values: CDR1 SGHTA, CDR2 FQGNSA. This CDR3 comprises 13 residues. In nucleotides, the CDR3 is TGTGCCAGCAGCTTCGACAGGGGTTCCGAAGCTTTCTTT. Translation gives CASSFDRGSEAFF.

The chain has TRBV6-5 and TRBJ1-5; D gene ambiguous. With 8 bases removed from V and 2 bases from J, the gap between germline ends came to 10 bases. The CDR3 loop spans 13 amino acids. CDR1 and CDR2 from the germline V gene are MNHEY and SVGAGI. The CDR3 DNA sequence: TGTGCCAGCTCTAATGTCGGCAATCAGCCCCAGCATTTT. Translated: CASSNVGNQPQHF.

The table lists this clone with a few counts. The V call is TRBV14, the J call TRBJ1-2, with D perhaps TRBD1 (6 bases). Deletions cut 0 bases from V and 8 bases from J, with 19 bases between. The germline V gene has CDR1 SGHDN and CDR2 FVKESK. The CDR3 spans 16 residues. This CDR3 reads CASSQEGGTRFSGYTF. The CDR3 DNA is TGTGCCAGCAGCCAAGAGGGGGGGACAAGATTTTCGGGCTACACCTTC. Drawing the rest from reference TRBV14 and TRBJ1-2, the complete variable domain is EAGVTQFPSHSVIEKGQTVTLRCDPISGHDNLYWYRRVMGKEIKFLLHFVKESKQDESGMPNNRFLAERTGGTYSTLKVQPAELEDSGVYFCASSQEGGTRFSGYTFGSGTRLTVV.

V and J are TRBV5-1 and TRBJ1-1; 7 bases are shared with TRBD1. The CDR3 sequence is 14 residues long. V lost 3 bases to trimming and J lost 1 base; unmatched junction nucleotides: 3. Germline V lookup: CDR1 SGHRS, CDR2 YFSETQ. Here the CDR3 reads CASSWTGTNTEAFF. CDR3 nucleotide sequence: TGCGCCAGCAGCTGGACAGGTACGAACACTGAAGCTTTCTTT.

This clone has only one observation. The V gene is TRBV7-2, the J gene TRBJ2-2, with TRBD2 matching over 10 bases. Germline CDR1 reads SGHTA; CDR2 reads FQGNSA. The CDR3 sequence is 18 residues long. V lost 2 bases and J lost 4; bases outside the gene matches: 10. This CDR3 reads CASSLFPSGGHLTGELFF. The DNA of the CDR3 is TGTGCCAGCAGCTTATTTCCTAGCGGGGGTCATCTCACCGGGGAGCTGTTTTTT. The entire variable domain, with the rest obtained from reference TRBV7-2 and TRBJ2-2, is as follows: GAGVSQSPSNKVTEKGKDVELRCDPISGHTALYWYRQSLGQGLEFLIYFQGNSAPDKSGLPSDRFSAERTGGSVSTLTIQRTQQEDSAVYLCASSLFPSGGHLTGELFFGEGSRLTVL.

This sequence joins TRBV4-2 and TRBJ2-7, with 11 nucleotides matching TRBD2. V was pared by 4 bases and J by 7 bases, with 6 bases of the junction left unmatched. The germline V gene encodes CDR1 LGHNA and CDR2 YNFKEQ. The CDR3 consists of 14 residues. CDR3 DNA sequence: TGTGCCAGCAGCCGCACCGGGACTAGCGGAGAGCAGTACTTC. Amino acids: CASSRTGTSGEQYF.

J is TRBJ2-5 and V is TRBV5-5; D is ambiguous. The V end was cut by 3 bases, the J end by 1 base, with 1 base between. Germline CDR1 reads SGHKS; CDR2 reads YYEKEE (reference sequence). The CDR3 contains 11 residues. The CDR3 sequence is CASSSQETQYF. Written as DNA, the CDR3 is TGTGCCAGCAGCTCCCAAGAGACCCAGTACTTC.

CDR3 in amino acids: CASSLQSRNTGELFF. For the CDR3, the DNA is TGTGCCAGCAGCCTACAGAGCAGAAACACCGGGGAGCTGTTTTTT. The rearrangement joins TRBV5-8 to TRBJ2-2; D gene uncertain. Germline assignment: CDR1 SGHTS and CDR2 YDEGEE. Deletions cut 4 bases from V and 2 bases from J, with 12 bases between. The CDR3 has 15 amino acids.

The chain links TRBV10-1 to TRBJ2-1; 9 bases line up with TRBD1. Germline loops: CDR1 WNHNN, CDR2 SYGVQD (reference sequence). CDR3 length: 16 residues. The trim removed 6 bases at V and 8 bases at J, leaving 14 bases unmatched. The CDR3 loop reads CASSELGTGRWDEQFF. DNA of the CDR3: TGCGCCAGCAGCGAACTAGGGACAGGGAGGTGGGATGAGCAGTTCTTC.

The chain recombines TRBV28 with TRBJ2-3; 7 positions match TRBD1. Germline V gene sequence: CDR1 MDHEN, CDR2 SYDVKM. CDR3 length: 16 amino acids. J gave up 4 bases and V 4 bases, and 11 bases lay outside the gene matches. CDR3 DNA: TGTGCCAGCAGTTCCCGAGACAGGGTTCTCGCAGATACGCAGTATTTT. It yields the protein CASSSRDRVLADTQYF.

This rearrangement joins TRBV5-4 to TRBJ1-2; 8 nucleotides line up with TRBD1. V dropped 2 bases and J dropped 5; count of bases not matched to a gene: 8. The CDR3 totals 15 residues. Germline V gene sequence: CDR1 SGHNT, CDR2 YYREEE (reference sequence). CDR3 sequence reads: CASSFWDRSPYGYTF. In nucleotides, the CDR3 is TGTGCCAGCAGCTTCTGGGACAGGAGCCCTTATGGCTACACCTTC.

The gene calls are TRBV2 and TRBJ2-1; 8 bases are a match to TRBD2. The CDR3 length is 15 residues. Looked up from germline, CDR1 is SNHLY and CDR2 is FYNNEI. V gave up 2 bases and J gave up 6 bases; unmatched junction bases: 6. CDR3: CASSEMRGAINEQFF. CDR3 coding DNA: TGTGCCAGCAGTGAAATGCGGGGGGCCATCAATGAGCAGTTCTTC.

The chain has TRBV6-5 and TRBJ2-1, with 7 nucleotides matching TRBD1. Unmatched junction bases numbered 11, after V lost 8 bases and J lost 10 bases. Germline-derived CDR1 and CDR2 are MNHEY and SVGAGI. CDR3 length: 13 amino acids. The CDR3 DNA reads as TGTGCCAGCGATGGACAGGACCTCCCCGAGCAGTTCTTC. This codes for CASDGQDLPEQFF.

CDR3 protein: CASSYLGEGLSGYTF. The CDR3 DNA reads TGTGCCAGCAGTTACCTGGGAGAGGGATTGAGTGGCTACACCTTC. This sequence joins TRBV6-5 and TRBJ1-2; no definite D call. The CDR3 covers 15 residues. V shed 2 bases and J shed 7 bases, with 17 bases lying between them. Germline V CDR1 and CDR2: MNHEY, SVGAGI.

This clone appeared a few times. The chain couples TRBV28 to TRBJ2-2, with 10 bases fitting TRBD2. CDR3 length: 19 residues. J lost 1 base, V lost 3 bases, and 11 bases had no gene match. Germline V gives CDR1 MDHEN, CDR2 SYDVKM. CDR3 DNA: TGTGCCAGCAGTTTTCCCGGATTACTAGCGGGGAGGAACACCGGGGAGCTGTTTTTT. Protein: CASSFPGLLAGRNTGELFF. Based on the CDR3 plus reference TRBV28 and TRBJ2-2, the full variable domain is DVKVTQSSRYLVKRTGEKVFLECVQDMDHENMFWYRQDPGLGLRLIYFSYDVKMKEKGDIPEGYSVSREKKERFSLILESASTNQTSMYLCASSFPGLLAGRNTGELFFGEGSRLTVL.

The chain employs TRBV21-1 and TRBJ1-2; the DNA was not used to check the table's D call, TRBD1. TRBV21-1 is listed as a pseudogene. This CDR3 has 13 residues. CDR3 amino acids: CASSSDRGPGYTF. In DNA, the CDR3 is TGTGCCAGCAGCTCGGACAGGGGGCCAGGCTACACCTTC.

This CDR3 is CASSRRSYEQYF. DNA of the CDR3: TGTGCCAGCAGCCGCCGCTCATACGAGCAGTACTTC. The chain employs TRBV3-1 (or the pseudogene TRBV3-2) and TRBJ2-7, with no clear D. The CDR3 is 12 amino acids. The V gene lost 4 bases and the J gene lost 4 bases, with 8 bases spanning the gap. Germline CDR1 is LGHDT and CDR2 is YNNKEL (reference sequence).

The chain couples TRBV4-3 to TRBJ2-3; 13 positions match TRBD2. This CDR3 spans 17 amino acids. Germline V CDR1 and CDR2: LGHNA, YSLEER. The junction had 4 bases not matched to a gene; V was cut back by 2 bases and J by 2 bases. For the CDR3, the DNA is TGCGCCAGCAGCCAATTCGGGACTAGCGGGATCACAGATACGCAGTATTTT. Translation gives CASSQFGTSGITDTQYF.